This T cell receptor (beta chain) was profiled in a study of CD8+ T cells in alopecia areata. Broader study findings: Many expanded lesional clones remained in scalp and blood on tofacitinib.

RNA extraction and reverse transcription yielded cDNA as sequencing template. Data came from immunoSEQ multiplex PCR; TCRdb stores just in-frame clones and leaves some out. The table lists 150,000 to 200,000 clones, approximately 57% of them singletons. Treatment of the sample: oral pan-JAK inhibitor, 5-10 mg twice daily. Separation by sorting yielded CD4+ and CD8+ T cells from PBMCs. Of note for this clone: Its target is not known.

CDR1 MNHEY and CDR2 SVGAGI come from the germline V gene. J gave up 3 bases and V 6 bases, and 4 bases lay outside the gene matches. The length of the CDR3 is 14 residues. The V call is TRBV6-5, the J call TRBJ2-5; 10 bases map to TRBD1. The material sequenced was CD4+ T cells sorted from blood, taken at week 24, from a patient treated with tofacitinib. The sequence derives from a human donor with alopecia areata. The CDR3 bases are TGTGCCAGCAGCTACGGGACAGGGGAAGAGACCCAGTACTTC. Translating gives CASSYGTGEETQYF.